This T cell receptor beta chain was identified in a study of cytomegalovirus exposure and HLA in healthy donors. J gave up 5 bases and V 8 bases, and 14 bases lay outside the gene matches. Germline CDR1 MNHEY, CDR2 SMNVEV (reference sequence). The CDR3 runs 16 residues. Amplification used 60 Vbeta primers and 13 Jbeta primers. The repertoire was sequenced with immunoSEQ multiplex PCR; TCRdb's copy has only in-frame clones and lacks some. The sample shows about 110,000 clones, 60% to 75% of them seen only once. This receptor was identified in a male donor in good health and CMV-seropositive. Input material: PBMCs. The chain links TRBV27 to TRBJ2-3; the match to TRBD2 covers 9 bases. CDR3 nucleotides: TGTGCCAGCTCCCTCAGGGGCGGGAGGGCCCAAGATACGCAGTATTTT. This gives the protein CASSLRGGRAQDTQYF.